This T cell receptor beta chain was identified during a study of cytomegalovirus exposure and HLA in healthy donors. The study's findings and limits: Earlier findings revealed that most TCR beta V segments proved productive either about 87% or about 30% of the time. As a later analysis showed, a missense DCLRE1C variant was linked to trimming of TCR beta V- and J-genes. The CMV antigen specificity of a few CMV-associated chains was confirmed through in vitro analysis.

PCR was performed using 60 Vbeta and 13 Jbeta primers. The data were produced by immunoSEQ multiplex PCR, yet TCRdb's version contains in-frame clones alone and is incomplete. This repertoire shows about 99,000 clones, 65% to 85% found once; its top ten account for 4%. Comment on this clone: The target antigen is unknown.

With V trimmed by 7 bases and J by 5 bases, 6 bases remained unmatched. CDR3 length: 13 residues. Looked up from germline, CDR1 is MDHEN and CDR2 is SYDVKM. The sequenced sample was PBMCs. The chain couples TRBV28 to TRBJ2-5; 8 bases map to TRBD2. The clonotype originates from a man aged 50 to 59 in good health and CMV-seropositive. Here the CDR3 DNA reads TGTGCCAGCAAAGGGACTAGGCCTGAGACCCAGTACTTC. Its protein product is CASKGTRPETQYF.